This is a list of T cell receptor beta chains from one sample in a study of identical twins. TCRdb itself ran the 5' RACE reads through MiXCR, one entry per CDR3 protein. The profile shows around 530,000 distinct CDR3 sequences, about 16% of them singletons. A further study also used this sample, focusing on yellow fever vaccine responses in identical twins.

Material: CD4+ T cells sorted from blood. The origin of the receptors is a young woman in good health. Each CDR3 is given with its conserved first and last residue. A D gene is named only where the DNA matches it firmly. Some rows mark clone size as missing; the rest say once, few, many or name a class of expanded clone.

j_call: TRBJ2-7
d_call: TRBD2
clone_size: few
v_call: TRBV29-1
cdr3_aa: CSTSDGGSFYEQYF
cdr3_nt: TGCAGCACCTCGGACGGCGGGAGTTTTTACGAGCAGTACTTC

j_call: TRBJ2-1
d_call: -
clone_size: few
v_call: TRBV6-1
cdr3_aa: CASSEGLGGQFF
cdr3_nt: TGTGCCAGCAGTGAAGGACTGGGGGGGCAGTTCTTC

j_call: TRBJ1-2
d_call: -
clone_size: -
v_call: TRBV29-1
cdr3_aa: CSSWAPRYGYTF
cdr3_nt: TGCAGCTCCTGGGCCCCGCGCTATGGCTACACCTTC

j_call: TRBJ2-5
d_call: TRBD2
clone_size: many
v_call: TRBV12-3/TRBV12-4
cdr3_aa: CASTPSGGGGAGKTQYF
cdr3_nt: TGTGCCAGCACGCCTTCGGGAGGCGGGGGGGCAGGAAAGACCCAGTACTTC

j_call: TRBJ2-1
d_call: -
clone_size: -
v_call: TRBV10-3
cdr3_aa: CAISEPWATRDPKSSYNEQFF
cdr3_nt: TGTGCCATCAGTGAGCCGTGGGCGACTCGGGACCCAAAGAGCTCCTACAATGAGCAGTTCTTC

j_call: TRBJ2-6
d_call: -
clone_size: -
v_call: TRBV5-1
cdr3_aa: CASSSGGGAGANVLTF
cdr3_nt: TGCGCCAGCAGCTCCGGAGGAGGGGCTGGGGCCAACGTCCTGACTTTC

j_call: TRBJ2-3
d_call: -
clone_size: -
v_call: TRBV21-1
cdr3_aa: CASSKGFPDPDTQYF
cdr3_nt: TGTGCCAGCAGCAAAGGTTTCCCAGACCCAGATACGCAGTATTTT

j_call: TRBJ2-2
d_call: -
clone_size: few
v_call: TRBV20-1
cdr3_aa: CSARDRGSTGELFF
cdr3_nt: TGCAGTGCTAGAGATCGGGGGTCCACCGGGGAGCTGTTTTTT

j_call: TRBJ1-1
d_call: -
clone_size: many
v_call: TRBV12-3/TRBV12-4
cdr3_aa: CASTQGSTEAFF
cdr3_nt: TGTGCCAGCACCCAAGGGAGTACTGAAGCTTTCTTT

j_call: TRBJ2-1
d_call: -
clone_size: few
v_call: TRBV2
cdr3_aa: CASSGQGLGNEQFF
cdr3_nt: TGTGCCAGCAGTGGCCAGGGTTTAGGCAATGAGCAGTTCTTC

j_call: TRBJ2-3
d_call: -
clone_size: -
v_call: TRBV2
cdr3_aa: CASARDTQDTQYF
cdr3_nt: TGTGCCAGCGCGCGGGATACTCAAGATACGCAGTATTTT

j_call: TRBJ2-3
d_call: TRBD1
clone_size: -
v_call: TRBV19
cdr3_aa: CASSVRDRVVDTQYF
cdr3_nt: TGTGCCAGTAGTGTCCGCGACAGGGTTGTGGATACGCAGTATTTT

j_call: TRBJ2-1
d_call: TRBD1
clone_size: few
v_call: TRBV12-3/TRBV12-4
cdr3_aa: CASSPHEGAHEQFF
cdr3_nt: TGTGCCAGCAGTCCCCATGAGGGGGCACATGAGCAGTTCTTC

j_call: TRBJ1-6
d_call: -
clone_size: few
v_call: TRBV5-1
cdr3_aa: CASSLYGGGDSPLHF
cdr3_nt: TGCGCCAGCAGCTTGTACGGAGGTGGTGATTCACCCCTCCACTTT

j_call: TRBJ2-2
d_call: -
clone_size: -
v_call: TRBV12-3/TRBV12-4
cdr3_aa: CASSLSVVTGELFF
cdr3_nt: TGTGCCAGCAGTTTAAGCGTTGTCACCGGGGAGCTGTTTTTT

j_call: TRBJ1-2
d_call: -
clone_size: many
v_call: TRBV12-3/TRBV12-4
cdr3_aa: CASSETVSNYGYTF
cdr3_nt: TGTGCCAGCAGTGAGACAGTTTCTAACTATGGCTACACCTTC

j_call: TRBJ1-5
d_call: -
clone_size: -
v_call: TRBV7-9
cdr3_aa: CASSFVGYNQPQHF
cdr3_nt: TGTGCCAGCAGCTTCGTCGGATACAATCAGCCCCAGCATTTT